Each of the 22 T cell receptor beta chains below was sequenced from the same sample in a study of T cell responses to AZD1222 COVID-19 vaccine. Assay used: immunoSEQ multiplex PCR; TCRdb lists only in-frame clones, some missing. The table has about 68,000 clones, about 88% seen once. Here the sequenced sample was peripheral blood, taken on day 0 of AZD1222 vaccination. Receptors originate from an adult in good health.

The chain employs TRBV30 and TRBJ1-4; TRBD1 might be the D (6 bases). The CDR3 is 13 amino acids. The germline gives CDR1 GTSNPN, CDR2 SVGIG (reference sequence). The V end was cut by 2 bases, the J end by 6 bases, with 10 bases between. CDR3 in DNA: TGTGCCTGGAGTCGGGGGGCTGATGAAAAACTGTTTTTT. Residues: CAWSRGADEKLFF.

V usage is TRBV5-1 and J usage is TRBJ1-6; D unresolved. The CDR3 has 16 residues. CDR1 is SGHRS, CDR2 YFSETQ, per germline. The germline V and J ends were trimmed by 0 bases and 0 bases, with 7 bases remaining between them. The CDR3 DNA is TGCGCCAGCAGCTTGGATCACCGCTCCTATAATTCACCCCTCCACTTT. Its protein is CASSLDHRSYNSPLHF. Drawing the rest from reference TRBV5-1 and TRBJ1-6, the complete variable domain is KAGVTQTPRYLIKTRGQQVTLSCSPISGHRSVSWYQQTPGQGLQFLFEYFSETQRNKGNFPGRFSGRQFSNSRSEMNVSTLELGDSALYLCASSLDHRSYNSPLHFGNGTRLTVT.

The chain is built from TRBV4-1 and TRBJ1-2; the D gene is possibly TRBD1 (5 bases). CDR3 length equals 16 residues. Trimming took off 4 bases at V and 5 bases at J, with 20 bases between the two ends. Germline V gives CDR1 MGHRA, CDR2 YSYEKL. The CDR3 nucleotides read TGCGCCAGCAGCCCCTACCCCGACAGCGGGGAGTATGGCTACACCTTC. Protein product: CASSPYPDSGEYGYTF.

The rearrangement links TRBV24-1 to TRBJ1-2; 7 bases agree with TRBD1. Losses at the gene ends were 4 bases for V and 2 bases for J; bases not matched to a gene: 6. CDR1 is KGHDR and CDR2 is SFDVKD in the germline V gene. This CDR3 contains 15 residues. The CDR3 sequence: CATSDPGTANYGYTF. For the CDR3, the DNA is TGTGCCACCAGTGACCCAGGGACAGCCAACTATGGCTACACCTTC.

The J gene is TRBJ2-2, the V gene TRBV24-1, with 8 bases fitting TRBD1. This CDR3 spans 16 amino acids. V lost 4 bases and J lost 1; bases outside the gene matches: 4. Germline assignment: CDR1 KGHDR and CDR2 SFDVKD. CDR3 DNA sequence: TGTGCCACCAGTGACTCCGGGACAGGGAACACCGGGGAGCTGTTTTTT. Amino acid sequence: CATSDSGTGNTGELFF.

V gene TRBV25-1 combines with J gene TRBJ2-2, with unresolved D. The germline gives CDR1 MGHDK, CDR2 SYGVNS. The CDR3 has 14 residues. The V end was cut by 1 base, the J end by 3 bases, with 6 bases between. CDR3 sequence (DNA): TGTGCCAGCAGTGAATTACAGTACACCGGGGAGCTGTTTTTT. Translating gives CASSELQYTGELFF.

Comment on this clone: Other DNA sequences within the sample encode an identical CDR3. The chain couples TRBV6-1 to TRBJ2-7; no definite D call. V was trimmed by 3 bases and J by 3 bases, leaving 3 bases between them. The CDR3 contains 11 residues. Germline CDR1 reads MNHNS; CDR2 reads SASEGT. The CDR3 coding sequence is TGTGCCAGCAGTGAGAACTACGAGCAGTACTTC. It encodes CASSENYEQYF.

This clone was picked up a small number of times. This chain uses TRBV4-2 with TRBJ1-4, with 10 bases lining up with TRBD1. Germline V gene sequence: CDR1 LGHNA, CDR2 YNFKEQ. The J segment lost 6 bases and the V segment lost 2 bases, leaving 6 bases of the junction unmatched. The CDR3 loop spans 16 amino acids. The CDR3 nucleotides are TGTGCCAGCAGCCAATCATCCGGGACAGGGGATGAAAAACTGTTTTTT. Translated, it gives CASSQSSGTGDEKLFF.

This sequence joins TRBV19 and TRBJ1-5; TRBD1 matches 8 bases. Germline trimming cut 7 bases from V and 7 bases from J; bases unmatched to any gene: 12. The CDR3 extends over 15 amino acids. Germline assignment: CDR1 LNHDA and CDR2 SQIVND (reference sequence). In DNA, the CDR3 is TGTGCCAGTATCTCTTCAACAGGGGGTGGGCAGCCCCAGCATTTT. Its translation is CASISSTGGGQPQHF. Complete variable domain (other parts from reference TRBV19 and TRBJ1-5): DGGITQSPKYLFRKEGQNVTLSCEQNLNHDAMYWYRQDPGQGLRLIYYSQIVNDFQKGDIAEGYSVSREKKESFPLTVTSAQKNPTAFYLCASISSTGGGQPQHFGDGTRLSIL.

Details on this clone: The junction does not match germline at one end; this may be a read error. The gene calls are TRBV7-7 and TRBJ2-3, with 7 bases aligning to TRBD2. The germline CDR1 and CDR2 sequences are SSHAT and FNYEAQ (reference sequence). This CDR3 spans 16 amino acids. The CDR3 bases are TGTGCTAGCAGCTTGAATAGCGGCACCGGGAGGGATACGCAGTATTTT. Protein product: CASSLNSGTGRDTQYF.

The genes are TRBV27 and TRBJ2-7; D perhaps matches TRBD1 (6 bases). With 3 bases removed from V and 1 base from J, the gap between germline ends came to 7 bases. The CDR3 sequence is 13 residues long. CDR1 MNHEY and CDR2 SMNVEV come from the germline V gene (reference sequence). CDR3 nucleotide sequence: TGTGCCAGCAGTTTCACAGGGTCCTACGAGCAGTACTTC. Protein product: CASSFTGSYEQYF.

CDR3 region: CASSFGGRDLSGHEQFF. CDR3 nucleotide sequence: TGTGCCAGCAGCTTCGGGGGGAGGGACCTAAGCGGCCATGAGCAGTTCTTC. The J gene is TRBJ2-1, the V gene TRBV7-9, with 7 bases fitting TRBD2. Germline lookup yields CDR1 SEHNR and CDR2 FQNEAQ (reference sequence). Trimming cost V 3 bases and J 8 bases; bases outside gene matches: 16. This CDR3 spans 17 amino acids.

The chain recombines TRBV6-4 with TRBJ1-1; D call uncertain. The V and J ends lost 2 bases and 2 bases respectively, with 6 bases between them. The CDR3 consists of 13 residues. Germline lookup yields CDR1 MRHNA and CDR2 SNTAGT. This chain's CDR3 is CASSDGFNTEAFF. CDR3 bases: TGTGCCAGCAGTGACGGCTTTAACACTGAAGCTTTCTTT.

The chain carries TRBV30 and TRBJ2-1; no clear D gene. The CDR3 has 12 amino acids. The ends were cut back, 4 bases at V and 8 bases at J, with 12 bases in the middle. The germline V gene has CDR1 GTSNPN and CDR2 SVGIG (reference sequence). The CDR3 DNA follows: TGTGCCTGGAAGGGTAGTTCAGATGAGCAGTTCTTC. This gives the protein CAWKGSSDEQFF.

Here the CDR3 DNA reads TGTGCCAGCTCACCCAAACAGGGGGCTTCCATGAACACTGAAGCTTTCTTT. Its protein is CASSPKQGASMNTEAFF. The chain employs TRBV18 and TRBJ1-1; 9 bases map to TRBD1. Germline CDR1 reads KGHSH; CDR2 reads LQKENI. This CDR3 is 17 amino acids long. The V segment lost 3 bases and the J segment 0 bases; nucleotides outside the gene matches: 8.

The V and J genes are TRBV12-5 and TRBJ2-5, with a possible D match to TRBD2 (5 bases). Germline values: CDR1 LGHNT, CDR2 FRNRAP. Trimming pared 10 bases from V and 6 bases from J, leaving 18 bases between. This CDR3 spans 13 amino acids. The CDR3: CAKTRRLAKTQYF. The CDR3 nucleotides read TGTGCTAAGACCCGGAGGTTAGCAAAGACCCAGTACTTC.

The chain combines TRBV19 with TRBJ2-1, with 8 bases that match TRBD2. J lost 7 bases, V lost 3 bases, and 5 bases had no gene match. Germline V CDR1 and CDR2: LNHDA, SQIVND (reference sequence). This CDR3 has 14 residues. Here the CDR3 DNA reads TGTGCCAGTAGTATTCCACTAGCGGAGAATGAGCAGTTCTTC. Its protein product is CASSIPLAENEQFF.

V and J are TRBV18 and TRBJ1-3, with 8 positions matching TRBD1. Looked up from germline, CDR1 is KGHSH and CDR2 is LQKENI. Trimming at V came to 3 bases and at J to 0 bases, leaving 4 bases not matched to a gene. The CDR3 contains 16 residues. The CDR3 is CASSPGQAVSGNTIYF. The CDR3 nucleotides read TGTGCCAGCTCACCGGGACAGGCGGTCTCTGGAAACACCATATATTTT.

The chain combines TRBV2 with TRBJ1-2, with D hard to call. Germline V gene lookup returns CDR1 SNHLY and CDR2 FYNNEI. The CDR3 is 15 amino acids. V shed 3 bases and J shed 7 bases, with 18 bases lying between them. The CDR3 protein is CASSERDRSPGGYTF. The CDR3 DNA reads TGTGCCAGCAGTGAGCGGGATAGGTCCCCCGGTGGCTACACCTTC.

V usage is TRBV10-3 and J usage is TRBJ2-7; D remains unclear. V dropped 3 bases and J dropped 7 bases, with 7 bases sitting between them. This CDR3 contains 11 residues. CDR1 and CDR2 (germline): ENHRY, SYGVKD. The CDR3 region is CAISEYLEQYF. For the CDR3, the DNA is TGTGCCATCAGTGAATATCTAGAGCAGTACTTC.

This clone was detected a few times. The chain combines TRBV5-1 with TRBJ2-1; TRBD2 matches 8 bases. V dropped 3 bases and J dropped 8; count of bases not matched to a gene: 7. Germline CDR1 is SGHRS and CDR2 is YFSETQ. The CDR3 loop spans 14 amino acids. The CDR3 sequence: CASSSGLVGHEQFF. DNA of the CDR3: TGCGCCAGCAGCTCGGGACTAGTAGGCCATGAGCAGTTCTTC. Variable domain in full (rest from reference TRBV5-1 and TRBJ2-1): KAGVTQTPRYLIKTRGQQVTLSCSPISGHRSVSWYQQTPGQGLQFLFEYFSETQRNKGNFPGRFSGRQFSNSRSEMNVSTLELGDSALYLCASSSGLVGHEQFFGPGTRLTVL.

This CDR3 is CASSWRGRSNTEAFF. CDR3 coding DNA: TGTGCCAGCAGCTGGAGGGGACGGAGTAACACTGAAGCTTTCTTT. This rearrangement joins TRBV13 to TRBJ1-1; a possible D gene is TRBD1 (5 bases). This CDR3 region has 15 residues. V was pared by 4 bases and J by 2 bases, with 14 bases between. Germline lookup yields CDR1 PRHDT and CDR2 FYEKMQ (reference sequence).